Below, 29 T cell receptor beta chains from the same sample are listed, as sequenced in a study of breast tumors, draining lymph nodes, adjacent tissues. The lymph nodes were axillary draining lymph nodes from breast cancer patients. Each CDR3 protein is one row after TCRdb ran MiXCR on the multiplex PCR reads. The table lists a few hundred thousand distinct CDR3 sequences, under 40% of them singletons. Material: axillary lymph node tissue. The receptors here all came from a female donor with breast cancer. Some clones in this sample may be carry-over from other donors' samples.

The chain combines TRBV2 with TRBJ2-1; 7 bases map to TRBD1. This CDR3 contains 14 residues. After removal of 5 bases from V and 3 bases from J, the junction contained 4 bases not matched to a gene. The V gene's germline CDR1 is SNHLY and CDR2 FYNNEI. The CDR3 spells CASSRTGIYNEQFF. In DNA form, the CDR3 reads TGTGCCAGCAGTAGGACAGGAATCTACAATGAGCAGTTCTTC.

This clonotype appeared many times. V usage is TRBV11-2 and J usage is TRBJ2-3, with a tentative D call TRBD2 (7 bases). Trimming left V 1 base short and J 4 bases short, with 15 bases between. The germline V gene has CDR1 SGHAT and CDR2 FQNNGV. This CDR3 has 16 residues. The DNA for the CDR3 is TGTGCCAGCAGCTTAGTATTGCGGGGGCTGGCAGATACGCAGTATTTT. As protein: CASSLVLRGLADTQYF. Full variable domain (missing parts from reference TRBV11-2 and TRBJ2-3): EAGVAQSPRYKIIEKRQSVAFWCNPISGHATLYWYQQILGQGPKLLIQFQNNGVVDDSQLPKDRFSAERLKGVDSTLKIQPAKLEDSAVYLCASSLVLRGLADTQYFGPGTRLTVL.

V gene TRBV6-2 or TRBV6-3 combines with J gene TRBJ2-3, with 9 bases aligning to TRBD2. V lost 6 bases, J lost 5 bases, and 9 bases stayed unmatched. The CDR3 has 15 residues. Germline values: CDR1 MNHEY, CDR2 SVGEGT. The CDR3 loop reads CASRGSGRGGDTQYF. As DNA, the CDR3 is TGTGCCAGCAGGGGTAGCGGGAGAGGCGGAGATACGCAGTATTTT.

This clonotype appeared once. The chain uses TRBV20-1 and TRBJ2-2, with TRBD2 matching over 7 bases. Germline-derived CDR1 and CDR2 are DFQATT and SNEGSKA (reference sequence). This CDR3 has 12 residues. V gave up 6 bases and J gave up 3 bases; unmatched junction bases: 1. CDR3 region: CSAAGYTGELFF. DNA for the CDR3: TGCAGTGCAGCGGGGTACACCGGGGAGCTGTTTTTT.

About this clonotype: This clone may be a read error of a much larger clone one base away. The J gene is TRBJ2-7, the V gene TRBV14; 8 bases align to TRBD2. Germline V gene lookup returns CDR1 SGHDN and CDR2 FVKESK. V gave up 1 base and J gave up 4 bases; unmatched junction bases: 15. The CDR3 has 18 amino acids. The CDR3 spells CASSQVRVSGLVWYEQYF. The CDR3 nucleotides read TGTGCCAGCAGCCAAGTCCGGGTTTCGGGACTAGTGTGGTACGAGCAGTACTTC.

The gene calls are TRBV9 and TRBJ1-3; 8 positions agree with TRBD1. The CDR3 covers 15 residues. Trimming took 0 bases from V and 4 from J; bases not matched to a gene: 3. CDR1 SGDLS and CDR2 YYNGEE come from the germline V gene. Written as DNA, the CDR3 is TGTGCCAGCAGCGTAGGAAGGACAGGGGGAAACACCATATATTTT. The encoded protein is CASSVGRTGGNTIYF.

This clonotype appeared many times. This chain connects TRBV9 to TRBJ2-5; 9 bases are a match to TRBD2. The CDR3 spans 16 residues. From germline, CDR1 is SGDLS and CDR2 YYNGEE. With 4 bases clipped from V and 5 bases from J, the junction kept 12 bases outside the gene matches. CDR3 sequence reads: CASSPGRRGGLETQYF. The CDR3 nucleotides are TGTGCCAGCAGCCCAGGGAGGCGGGGGGGCTTGGAGACCCAGTACTTC.

Points on this clonotype: One end of the junction varies from germline; a read error may be responsible. The V and J genes are TRBV18 and TRBJ1-2, with D possibly being TRBD1 (5 bases). The CDR3 spans 14 residues. The germline gives CDR1 KGHSH, CDR2 LQKENI. Here the CDR3 DNA reads TGTGCCAGCTCACCGCAGCGGGGGGACTATGGCCACACCTTC. This sequence encodes CASSPQRGDYGHTF.

Details on this clonotype: A single base separates this from a much larger clone, so it may be a read error. This is likely a read error, given that the CDR3 carries no conserved phenylalanine or tryptophan at its end. CDR3 loop: CASSSGGSPGELFS. The CDR3 DNA follows: TGTGCCAGCAGCTCAGGCGGGAGCCCCGGGGAGCTGTTTTCT. The chain is built from TRBV11-2 and TRBJ2-2, with TRBD2 identical over 7 bases. Trimming at V came to 4 bases and at J to 6 bases, leaving 5 bases not matched to a gene. Germline V gene data show CDR1 as SGHAT and CDR2 as FQNNGV. There are 14 residues in the CDR3.

This chain joins TRBV5-5 and TRBJ2-7, with 9 bases that match TRBD1. With 4 bases clipped from V and 3 bases from J, the junction kept 11 bases outside the gene matches. The germline V gene has CDR1 SGHKS and CDR2 YYEKEE (reference sequence). The CDR3 extends over 16 amino acids. This chain's CDR3 is CASSPRAPGQGYEQYF. CDR3 bases: TGTGCCAGCAGCCCTCGTGCCCCGGGACAGGGCTACGAGCAGTACTTC.

This clonotype was recorded many times. The genes are TRBV24-1 and TRBJ2-7; D might be TRBD1 (6 bases). V lost 5 bases to trimming and J lost 2 bases, with 12 bases between them. The germline V gene encodes CDR1 KGHDR and CDR2 SFDVKD. The CDR3 consists of 14 residues. CDR3 coding DNA: TGTGCCACCAGTGCCGGGACACCACCCTACGAGCAGTACTTC. Translation gives CATSAGTPPYEQYF.

With regard to this clonotype: A much more abundant neighbour one base away suggests this may be a read error. The chain couples TRBV20-1 to TRBJ2-1; D is uncertain. Germline assignment: CDR1 DFQATT and CDR2 SNEGSKA (reference sequence). The CDR3 sequence is 16 residues long. V was trimmed by 0 bases and J by 6 bases, leaving 18 bases between them. The CDR3 reads CSARDPEERTGNEQFF. CDR3 DNA sequence: TGCAGTGCTAGAGACCCAGAGGAGAGGACCGGCAATGAGCAGTTCTTC.

In its sample, this clonotype was seen many times. The chain uses TRBV3-1 and TRBJ1-4; D call uncertain. The CDR3 runs to 14 residues. The germline V gene has CDR1 LGHDT and CDR2 YNNKEL (reference sequence). Trimming pared 3 bases from V and 11 bases from J, leaving 16 bases between. The chain's CDR3 is CASSQEERAGKLFF. DNA of the CDR3: TGTGCCAGCAGCCAGGAAGAGAGGGCGGGGAAACTGTTTTTT.

This clonotype was counted once. The rearrangement uses TRBV10-3 and TRBJ1-5, with 7 positions matching TRBD1. V was clipped by 1 base and J by 6 bases; unmatched bases: 0. CDR3 length equals 13 residues. The germline V gene encodes CDR1 ENHRY and CDR2 SYGVKD. The CDR3 nucleotides are TGTGCCATCAGTGAGTACAGGGGTCAGCCCCAGCATTTT. It encodes CAISEYRGQPQHF.

The rearrangement uses TRBV29-1 and TRBJ2-7; the D is unclear. V was trimmed by 5 bases and J by 3 bases, leaving 8 bases between them. Germline-derived CDR1 and CDR2 are SQVTM and ANQGSEA. The CDR3 is 11 amino acids. The CDR3 DNA follows: TGCAGCGTTTACGAACACTACGAGCAGTACTTC. It yields the protein CSVYEHYEQYF.

This rearrangement joins TRBV24-1 to TRBJ2-3, with D uncertain. The CDR3 has 15 amino acids. Germline-derived CDR1 and CDR2 are KGHDR and SFDVKD. Between the trimmed V and J ends, which lost 5 bases and 4 bases, there was a span of 15 bases. CDR3: CATSAVGLRADTQYF. The CDR3 region has the DNA TGTGCCACCAGTGCTGTGGGCCTTCGAGCAGATACGCAGTATTTT.

V is TRBV6-5 and J is TRBJ2-5; TRBD2 aligns across 9 bases. The CDR3 is 16 amino acids. Germline trimming cut 2 bases from V and 5 bases from J; bases unmatched to any gene: 9. Germline-derived CDR1 and CDR2 are MNHEY and SVGAGI. CDR3 nucleotides: TGTGCCAGCAGTTACGTGAATAGCGGGAGTTCCGAGACCCAGTACTTC. Amino acids: CASSYVNSGSSETQYF.

Turning to this clonotype: This may come from a read error, since a much larger clone is one base off. The chain carries TRBV7-2 and TRBJ2-3, with TRBD2 matching over 7 bases. The DNA end is more similar to TRBJ2-2, so the J call may be wrong. Per germline, CDR1 SGHTA and CDR2 FQGNSA. The CDR3 has 15 amino acids. CDR3: CASSARTRVSGELFF. For the CDR3, the DNA is TGTGCCAGCAGCGCTCGGACTAGAGTCTCCGGGGAGCTGTTTTTT.

The chain joins TRBV6-5 to TRBJ2-1; perhaps TRBD1 as D (6 bases). The ends were cut back, 0 bases at V and 13 bases at J, with 16 bases in the middle. This CDR3 has 14 residues. Germline V gene lookup returns CDR1 MNHEY and CDR2 SVGAGI. The CDR3 region has the DNA TGTGCCAGCAGTTACTCGCGGCAGGGGAATCGACAGTTCTTC. As protein: CASSYSRQGNRQFF.

The rearrangement uses TRBV25-1 and TRBJ2-1; D is perhaps TRBD1 (5 bases). Germline CDR1 is MGHDK and CDR2 is SYGVNS. The CDR3 length is 11 residues. CDR3 DNA sequence: TGTGCTAGAGACCAGGGCCATGAGCAGTTCTTC. Translating it yields CARDQGHEQFF.

This clonotype was detected once. The rearrangement links TRBV7-2 to TRBJ1-4; possibly TRBD1 for D (5 bases). Per germline, CDR1 SGHTA and CDR2 FQGNSA. This CDR3 contains 15 residues. V dropped 3 bases and J dropped 7 bases, with 15 bases sitting between them. The CDR3 loop reads CASSLDGTLGEKLFF. The CDR3, as DNA: TGTGCCAGCAGCTTGGATGGGACTCTCGGTGAAAAACTGTTTTTT. The whole variable domain, filled in from reference TRBV7-2 and TRBJ1-4, reads GAGVSQSPSNKVTEKGKDVELRCDPISGHTALYWYRQSLGQGLEFLIYFQGNSAPDKSGLPSDRFSAERTGGSVSTLTIQRTQQEDSAVYLCASSLDGTLGEKLFFGSGTQLSVL.

This clonotype came up many times. The rearrangement uses TRBV12-3 or TRBV12-4 and TRBJ2-1; D is ambiguous. There are 15 residues in the CDR3. Trimming removed 6 bases at V and 0 bases at J, with 12 bases between. The chain's CDR3 is CASSLSASSYNEQFF. CDR3 bases: TGTGCCAGCAGCCTGAGCGCGAGCTCCTACAATGAGCAGTTCTTC.

This clonotype was seen only a few times. The J gene is TRBJ1-2, the V gene TRBV27, with 8 bases fitting TRBD1. The CDR3 consists of 15 residues. The V gene's germline CDR1 is MNHEY and CDR2 SMNVEV (reference sequence). The V gene end was trimmed by 5 bases and the J gene end by 0 bases; junction bases not matched to a gene: 5. CDR3 region: CASSTDRGANYGYTF. CDR3 sequence (DNA): TGTGCCAGCAGTACCGACAGGGGTGCTAACTATGGCTACACCTTC.

As DNA, the CDR3 is TGTGCCAGCTCACTAAAGACAGGGACCCCTGGCTACACCTTC. Its translation is CASSLKTGTPGYTF. The rearrangement uses TRBV18 and TRBJ1-2; 7 bases fit TRBD1. Germline V lookup: CDR1 KGHSH, CDR2 LQKENI. Trimming took 4 bases from V and 7 from J; bases not matched to a gene: 9. The CDR3 consists of 14 residues.

The sample holds many counts of this clonotype. The chain has TRBV19 and TRBJ2-1; weak D call: TRBD1 (8 bases). The CDR3 totals 16 residues. Trimming took 3 bases from V and 6 from J, leaving 18 bases between them. Per the germline V gene, CDR1 is LNHDA and CDR2 is SQIVND (reference sequence). The CDR3: CASSMRDRGGSNEQFF. In DNA form, the CDR3 reads TGTGCCAGTAGTATGAGAGACAGGGGAGGGTCCAATGAGCAGTTCTTC.

Concerning this clonotype: A read error is possible here, since a much larger clone lies one base away. The chain joins TRBV20-1 to TRBJ2-1; 7 bases align to TRBD2. Germline CDR1 and CDR2: DFQATT and SNEGSKA (reference sequence). The CDR3 runs 15 residues. After removal of 6 bases from V and 6 bases from J, the junction contained 14 bases not matched to a gene. CDR3 bases: TGCAGTGCCGTAGATGGGGACTATCCAGCCAATGAGCAGTTCTTC. It specifies CSAVDGDYPANEQFF.

This clonotype was seen many times. The V call is TRBV7-2, the J call TRBJ1-2; 7 bases map to TRBD1. CDR1 and CDR2 (germline): SGHTA, FQGNSA. The CDR3 is made up of 13 amino acids. The V and J ends lost 5 bases and 7 bases, in that order; junction bases with no gene match: 7. The chain's CDR3 is CASSLDRLGGYTF. Here the CDR3 DNA reads TGTGCCAGCAGCCTGGACAGGTTAGGTGGCTACACCTTC.

This clonotype occurred many times. The chain recombines TRBV19 with TRBJ2-1; TRBD2 matches 7 bases. The CDR3 is 15 residues long. Trimming took 7 bases from V and 2 from J; bases not matched to a gene: 8. In germline, CDR1 is LNHDA, CDR2 SQIVND (reference sequence). The CDR3 nucleotides are TGTGCCAGTAAGAACGGGAGGTTGACCTACAATGAGCAGTTCTTC. It codes for CASKNGRLTYNEQFF.

This clonotype was counted many times. V is TRBV10-3 and J is TRBJ1-5; TRBD1 agrees at 11 bases. The CDR3 length is 15 residues. Germline V lookup: CDR1 ENHRY, CDR2 SYGVKD. V trimming: 4 bases; J trimming: 5 bases; junction bases outside the gene matches: 4. Here the CDR3 reads CAISAWTGGDQPQHF. CDR3 sequence (DNA): TGTGCCATCAGTGCCTGGACAGGGGGCGATCAGCCCCAGCATTTT.